These 17 T cell receptor beta chains came from one sample sequenced in a study of T cell responses to AZD1222 COVID-19 vaccine. Method: immunoSEQ multiplex PCR; TCRdb's copy keeps in-frame clones and lacks some. Of about 88,000 clones in the sample, less than 90% were seen once. Sequenced material: peripheral blood, taken 28 days after the second AZD1222 dose. These receptors were obtained from an adult who received the AZD1222 COVID-19 vaccine.

This clone was detected only once. V usage is TRBV6-6 and J usage is TRBJ1-6; D is undetermined. This CDR3 spans 13 amino acids. Germline V CDR1 and CDR2: MNHNY, SVGAGI (reference sequence). V was clipped by 7 bases and J by 7 bases, with 11 bases between them. In nucleotides, the CDR3 is TGTGCCAGCACTCAGAGACGGAATTCACCCCTCCACTTT. This gives the protein CASTQRRNSPLHF.

V gene TRBV30 combines with J gene TRBJ2-1; TRBD2 agrees at 10 bases. In germline, CDR1 is GTSNPN, CDR2 SVGIG (reference sequence). The CDR3 totals 13 residues. V dropped 2 bases and J dropped 9; count of bases not matched to a gene: 4. In DNA, the CDR3 is TGTGCCTGGAGTAGCGGGGGGGGAGGTGAGCAGTTCTTC. Its protein is CAWSSGGGGEQFF.

This clone was found once. The chain uses TRBV3-1 (or the pseudogene TRBV3-2) and TRBJ2-5; D assignment may be TRBD1 or TRBD2 (5 bases each). The CDR3 spans 16 residues. Per the germline V gene, CDR1 is LGHDT and CDR2 is YNNKEL (reference sequence). V lost 0 bases to trimming and J lost 4 bases, with 15 bases between them. The CDR3 region is CASSQDRDRSLETQYF. The CDR3, as DNA: TGTGCCAGCAGCCAAGACCGGGACCGCTCCTTAGAGACCCAGTACTTC.

The chain links TRBV2 to TRBJ1-3, with unresolved D. Germline values: CDR1 SNHLY, CDR2 FYNNEI. The CDR3 totals 15 residues. V shed 6 bases and J shed 0 bases, with 12 bases lying between them. The CDR3 loop is CASRQQLNSGNTIYF. The DNA of the CDR3 is TGTGCCAGCAGGCAACAGCTAAACTCTGGAAACACCATATATTTT.

This sequence joins TRBV29-1 and TRBJ2-5; 12 bases line up with TRBD2. The length of the CDR3 is 14 residues. V lost 4 bases and J lost 2; bases outside the gene matches: 2. Germline V gives CDR1 SQVTM, CDR2 ANQGSEA. The DNA of the CDR3 is TGCAGCGTTGGGCTAGCGGGGGGGCAAGAGACCCAGTACTTC. Translating gives CSVGLAGGQETQYF.

The V and J genes are TRBV27 and TRBJ1-6; 8 nucleotides line up with TRBD1. Germline trimming cut 3 bases from V and 7 bases from J; bases unmatched to any gene: 8. Germline V gene data show CDR1 as MNHEY and CDR2 as SMNVEV (reference sequence). This CDR3 region has 16 residues. In DNA, the CDR3 is TGTGCCAGCAGTTTCTCAGGGGGCGCGGGAAATTCACCCCTCCACTTT. Translated: CASSFSGGAGNSPLHF.

The rearrangement uses TRBV3-1 (or the pseudogene TRBV3-2) and TRBJ2-1; D possibly corresponds to TRBD2 (6 bases). The V end lost 2 bases, the J end lost 10 bases, and 12 bases lay between the germline ends. Germline lookup yields CDR1 LGHDT and CDR2 YNNKEL (reference sequence). The CDR3 contains 13 residues. In DNA form, the CDR3 reads TGTGCCAGCAGCCAACAGTTAGCGGCAGAGCAGTTCTTC. Protein product: CASSQQLAAEQFF.

This sequence joins TRBV6-5 and TRBJ2-3; 9 bases match TRBD1. The CDR3 is made up of 16 amino acids. Looked up from germline, CDR1 is MNHEY and CDR2 is SVGAGI. V dropped 4 bases and J dropped 0; count of bases not matched to a gene: 5. In DNA, the CDR3 is TGTGCCAGCAGTTCGAACAGGGGGCCAAGCACAGATACGCAGTATTTT. This sequence encodes CASSSNRGPSTDTQYF.

This chain connects TRBV5-1 to TRBJ2-6; D ambiguous. V was shortened by 0 bases and J by 0 bases, with 7 bases between the two germline ends. Germline lookup yields CDR1 SGHRS and CDR2 YFSETQ. The CDR3 covers 16 residues. CDR3 amino acids: CASSLVAGSGANVLTF. The CDR3 nucleotides read TGCGCCAGCAGCTTGGTCGCAGGCTCTGGGGCCAACGTCCTGACTTTC.

As DNA, the CDR3 is TGTGCCAGCAGCCCCAGAGGTCAATTAGGCTACACCTTC. The encoded protein is CASSPRGQLGYTF. The chain combines TRBV6-5 with TRBJ1-2; no clear D gene. Trimming left V 6 bases short and J 8 bases short, with 16 bases between. Germline lookup yields CDR1 MNHEY and CDR2 SVGAGI. The CDR3 spans 13 residues.

This clone was found once. This chain connects TRBV7-2 to TRBJ1-5, with D unclear. Between the trimmed V and J ends, which lost 1 base and 0 bases, there was a span of 1 base. The CDR3 is 13 amino acids. The V gene's germline CDR1 is SGHTA and CDR2 FQGNSA. The CDR3 coding sequence is TGTGCCAGCAGCTTAGTTAGCAATCAGCCCCAGCATTTT. Protein product: CASSLVSNQPQHF.

V usage is TRBV19 and J usage is TRBJ1-4; 8 bases map to TRBD1. The CDR3 is 16 residues long. Germline CDR1 reads LNHDA; CDR2 reads SQIVND (reference sequence). The V gene end was trimmed by 5 bases and the J gene end by 7 bases; junction bases not matched to a gene: 12. CDR3 region: CASSSWTGQDGEKLFF. CDR3 coding DNA: TGTGCCAGTAGTTCTTGGACGGGACAGGATGGTGAAAAACTGTTTTTT.

Written as DNA, the CDR3 is TGTGCCACCGGCACGGGGGAGAACACTGAAGCTTTCTTT. Its translation: CATGTGENTEAFF. The rearrangement joins TRBV2 to TRBJ1-1; possible D gene TRBD1, 5 bases. The germline gives CDR1 SNHLY, CDR2 FYNNEI. The V end lost 10 bases, the J end lost 1 base, and 13 bases lay between the germline ends. CDR3 length: 13 residues. The full variable domain, its missing parts supplied by reference TRBV2 and TRBJ1-1, is EPEVTQTPSHQVTQMGQEVILRCVPISNHLYFYWYRQILGQKVEFLVSFYNNEISEKSEIFDDQFSVERPDGSNFTLKIRSTKLEDSAMYFCATGTGENTEAFFGQGTRLTVV.

The chain recombines TRBV6-5 with TRBJ1-6; 8 bases match TRBD1. With V trimmed by 4 bases and J by 5 bases, 4 bases remained unmatched. The germline V gene has CDR1 MNHEY and CDR2 SVGAGI. The CDR3 runs to 15 residues. The CDR3 DNA reads TGTGCCAGCAGTTCTCCGGACAGGGATAATTCACCCCTCCACTTT. Translation: CASSSPDRDNSPLHF.

The rearrangement joins TRBV6-1 to TRBJ1-3; weak D call: TRBD1 (6 bases). Trimming pared 4 bases from V and 0 bases from J, leaving 13 bases between. The germline V gene encodes CDR1 MNHNS and CDR2 SASEGT. The CDR3 runs 16 residues. The CDR3 region is CASSGIQGSSGNTIYF. The CDR3 coding sequence is TGTGCCAGCAGTGGGATACAGGGTAGCTCTGGAAACACCATATATTTT.

The chain recombines TRBV19 with TRBJ1-5; D may be TRBD1 (5 bases). V was cut by 3 bases and J by 10 bases, with 13 bases left in between. Looked up from germline, CDR1 is LNHDA and CDR2 is SQIVND (reference sequence). This CDR3 spans 13 amino acids. CDR3 amino acids: CASSMYRQEPQHF. For the CDR3, the DNA is TGTGCCAGTAGTATGTACAGGCAAGAACCCCAGCATTTT. The variable domain in full, with the rest retrieved from reference TRBV19 and TRBJ1-5, is DGGITQSPKYLFRKEGQNVTLSCEQNLNHDAMYWYRQDPGQGLRLIYYSQIVNDFQKGDIAEGYSVSREKKESFPLTVTSAQKNPTAFYLCASSMYRQEPQHFGDGTRLSIL.

The chain uses TRBV6-5 and TRBJ2-7; TRBD1 agrees at 8 bases. There are 15 residues in the CDR3. Germline lookup yields CDR1 MNHEY and CDR2 SVGAGI. V shed 5 bases, J shed 0 bases, and the junction held 6 bases outside the gene matches. CDR3 DNA: TGTGCCAGCAGTCCCGGGACAGGTTCCTCCTACGAGCAGTACTTC. It yields the protein CASSPGTGSSYEQYF.